Sequencing of this TCR beta chain was carried out in a study of blood T cell repertoires in COVID-19. For the study at large: The United States, Italy and Spain supplied acute and convalescent COVID-19 samples. Sources were T cells, B-cell-depleted T cells, or PBMCs; the material itself was cDNA or gDNA.

V lost 4 bases to trimming and J lost 10 bases, with 9 bases between them. The germline V gene has CDR1 SGDLS and CDR2 YYNGEE. The CDR3 has 12 amino acids. As handled by the study authors: It was from reference gene primer amplification that nucleated cell counts were estimated. The protocol was immunoSEQ multiplex PCR, while the TCRdb copy is restricted to in-frame clones and leaves out a portion. V, J and clone size were drawn from that table, and D and trimming were deduced from the DNA. This repertoire shows 93,000 or so clones, roughly 90% found once; its top ten account for 15% to 20%. The rearrangement uses TRBV9 and TRBJ1-6; no clear D gene. Material: peripheral blood. The source is a woman older than 75 in a cohort sampled during active COVID-19. DNA for the CDR3: TGTGCCAGCAGCCGTCCGGGGTCACCCCTCCACTTT. It encodes CASSRPGSPLHF.